Below, 10 T cell receptor beta chains from the same sample are listed, as sequenced in a study of control samples from healthy donors and cancer patients. TCRdb's copy holds only in-frame clones and misses some; the assay was immunoSEQ multiplex PCR. The sample consists of approximately 160,000 clones, roughly 93% of them appearing once. The specimen was blood. Receptor source: a woman aged 60 to 75 in good health.

The chain is built from TRBV10-3 and TRBJ2-3; the match to TRBD1 covers 10 bases. The V and J ends lost 2 bases and 4 bases, in that order; junction bases with no gene match: 6. The CDR3 is 16 residues long. In germline, CDR1 is ENHRY, CDR2 SYGVKD. CDR3 loop: CAISEGFGQGADTQYF. CDR3 nucleotide sequence: TGTGCCATCAGTGAGGGGTTCGGACAGGGGGCAGATACGCAGTATTTT.

This chain links TRBV7-4 with TRBJ2-3; D is possibly TRBD2 (5 bases). V lost 3 bases, J lost 2 bases, and 9 bases lay in between. The V gene's germline CDR1 is SGHVT and CDR2 SQSDAQ. The CDR3 sequence is 14 residues long. The CDR3 sequence: CASSFLDYTDTQYF. CDR3 sequence (DNA): TGTGCCAGCAGCTTCCTTGACTACACAGATACGCAGTATTTT.

The V and J genes are TRBV7-2 and TRBJ2-1; 9 bases agree with TRBD1. V dropped 5 bases and J dropped 15; count of bases not matched to a gene: 11. The length of the CDR3 is 13 residues. CDR1 is SGHTA and CDR2 is FQGNSA in the germline V gene. CDR3 loop: CASSTHLTGGAFF. CDR3 DNA sequence: TGTGCCAGCAGCACACACTTGACAGGGGGAGCGTTCTTC.

CDR3 residues: CASSVVPQGSTEAFF. The CDR3 nucleotides read TGTGCCAGCAGCGTAGTGCCCCAGGGGAGCACTGAAGCTTTCTTT. The V and J genes are TRBV9 and TRBJ1-1, with a weak D call TRBD1 (6 bases). The germline V gene encodes CDR1 SGDLS and CDR2 YYNGEE. This CDR3 comprises 15 residues. V was clipped by 0 bases and J by 4 bases, with 13 bases between them.

V and J are TRBV27 and TRBJ1-1; D gene ambiguous. Germline CDR1 is MNHEY and CDR2 is SMNVEV (reference sequence). This CDR3 is built from 14 residues. Trimming left V 0 bases short and J 11 bases short, with 16 bases between. The CDR3 protein is CASSLSKGRTGAFF. CDR3 DNA sequence: TGTGCCAGCAGTTTATCCAAAGGAAGAACCGGGGCTTTCTTT.

This clone was seen a single time. In DNA, the CDR3 is TGTGCCAGCAGCCTGGGACAGGGGCCTGAAGCTTTCTTT. Its protein product is CASSLGQGPEAFF. This chain connects TRBV5-8 to TRBJ1-1; TRBD1 matches 10 bases. The CDR3 length is 13 residues. Unmatched junction bases numbered 3, after V lost 4 bases and J lost 6 bases. Germline V gives CDR1 SGHTS, CDR2 YDEGEE.

The DNA for the CDR3 is TGTGCCGCCGGTCGGAGTGCCGGGGAGCTGTTTTTT. It translates to CAAGRSAGELFF. The rearrangement joins TRBV10-3 to TRBJ2-2; D remains ambiguous. CDR1 ENHRY and CDR2 SYGVKD come from the germline V gene. This CDR3 contains 12 residues. Deletions cut 11 bases from V and 6 bases from J, with 13 bases between.

The rearrangement links TRBV4-3 to TRBJ2-7; D remains unclear. This CDR3 is 15 amino acids long. Germline V gives CDR1 LGHNA, CDR2 YSLEER. The V gene lost 0 bases and the J gene lost 7 bases, with 16 bases spanning the gap. The CDR3 nucleotides are TGCGCCAGCAGCCAAGAGGAGACACTCGTGACTGAGCAGTACTTC. Protein sequence: CASSQEETLVTEQYF.

This chain uses TRBV7-6 with TRBJ2-3, with D tentatively TRBD2 (5 bases). The CDR3 is 15 amino acids. V gave up 1 base and J gave up 6 bases, with 14 bases separating them. Germline V lookup: CDR1 SGHVS, CDR2 FNYEAQ. In nucleotides, the CDR3 is TGTGCCAGCAGCTTAGGGGGTCGGACTCCTGATACGCAGTATTTT. This codes for CASSLGGRTPDTQYF.

V gene TRBV7-7 combines with J gene TRBJ2-1; the match to TRBD2 covers 7 bases. V was pared by 5 bases and J by 6 bases, with 10 bases of the junction left unmatched. CDR3 length: 15 residues. Germline V gene lookup returns CDR1 SSHAT and CDR2 FNYEAQ (reference sequence). DNA for the CDR3: TGTGCCAGCAGCCCCACCGGGACTACAATCAATGAGCAGTTCTTC. Its protein is CASSPTGTTINEQFF.